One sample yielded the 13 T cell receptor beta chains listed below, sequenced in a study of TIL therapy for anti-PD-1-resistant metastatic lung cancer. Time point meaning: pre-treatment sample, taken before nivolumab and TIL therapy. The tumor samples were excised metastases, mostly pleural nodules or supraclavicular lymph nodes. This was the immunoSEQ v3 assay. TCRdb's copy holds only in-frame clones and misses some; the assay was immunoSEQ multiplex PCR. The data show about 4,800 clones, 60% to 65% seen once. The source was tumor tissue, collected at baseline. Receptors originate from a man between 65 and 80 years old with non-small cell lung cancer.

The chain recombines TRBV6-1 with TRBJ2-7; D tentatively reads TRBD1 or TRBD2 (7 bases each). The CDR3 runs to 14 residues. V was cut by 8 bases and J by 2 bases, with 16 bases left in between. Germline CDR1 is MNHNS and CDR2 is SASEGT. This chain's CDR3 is CASVLQGGPYEQYF. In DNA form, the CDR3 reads TGTGCCAGCGTTTTGCAGGGGGGGCCCTACGAGCAGTACTTC.

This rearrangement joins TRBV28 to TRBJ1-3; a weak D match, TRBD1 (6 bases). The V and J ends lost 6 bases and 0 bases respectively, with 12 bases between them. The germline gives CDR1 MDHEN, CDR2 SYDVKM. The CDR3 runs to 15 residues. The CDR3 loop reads CASSLDSSSGNTIYF. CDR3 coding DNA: TGTGCCAGCAGCCTGGACAGTTCCTCTGGAAACACCATATATTTT.

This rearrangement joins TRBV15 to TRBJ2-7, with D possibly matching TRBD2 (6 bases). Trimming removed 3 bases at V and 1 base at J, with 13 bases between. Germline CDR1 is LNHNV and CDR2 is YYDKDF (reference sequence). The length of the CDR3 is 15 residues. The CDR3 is CATSRSGDLSYEQYF. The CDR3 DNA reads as TGTGCCACCAGCAGGTCGGGGGATCTATCCTACGAGCAGTACTTC.

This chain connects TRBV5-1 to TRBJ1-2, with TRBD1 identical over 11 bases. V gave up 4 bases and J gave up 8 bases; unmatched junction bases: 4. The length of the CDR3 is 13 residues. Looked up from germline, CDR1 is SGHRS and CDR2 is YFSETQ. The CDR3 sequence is CASSLGQGGGYTF. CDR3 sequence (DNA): TGCGCCAGCAGCCTGGGACAGGGGGGCGGCTACACCTTC.

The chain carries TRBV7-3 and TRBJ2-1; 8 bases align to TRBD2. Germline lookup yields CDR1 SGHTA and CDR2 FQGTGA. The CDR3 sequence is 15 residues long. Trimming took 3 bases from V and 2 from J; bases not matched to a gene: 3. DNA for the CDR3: TGTGCCAGCAGCTTTAGCGGGAAGACCTACAATGAGCAGTTCTTC. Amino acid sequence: CASSFSGKTYNEQFF.

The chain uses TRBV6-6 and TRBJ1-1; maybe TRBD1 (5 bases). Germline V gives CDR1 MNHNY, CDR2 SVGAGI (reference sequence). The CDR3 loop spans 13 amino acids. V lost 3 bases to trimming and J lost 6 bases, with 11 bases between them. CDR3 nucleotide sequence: TGTGCCAGCAGTTATCAGGGTATAGCTGAAGCTTTCTTT. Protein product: CASSYQGIAEAFF.

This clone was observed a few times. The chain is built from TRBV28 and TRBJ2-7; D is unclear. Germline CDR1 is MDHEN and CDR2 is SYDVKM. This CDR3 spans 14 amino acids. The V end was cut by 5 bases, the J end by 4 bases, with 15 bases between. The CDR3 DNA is TGTGCCAGCAGTCTCCCCGATCCGAAATACGAGCAGTACTTC. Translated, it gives CASSLPDPKYEQYF.

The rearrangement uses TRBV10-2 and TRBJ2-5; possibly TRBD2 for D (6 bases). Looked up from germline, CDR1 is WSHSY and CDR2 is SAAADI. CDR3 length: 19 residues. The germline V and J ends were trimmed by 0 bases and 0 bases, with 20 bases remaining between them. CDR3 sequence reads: CASSESKGTPRQYQETQYF. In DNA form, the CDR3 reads TGCGCCAGCAGTGAGTCGAAGGGGACTCCCAGGCAGTACCAAGAGACCCAGTACTTC.

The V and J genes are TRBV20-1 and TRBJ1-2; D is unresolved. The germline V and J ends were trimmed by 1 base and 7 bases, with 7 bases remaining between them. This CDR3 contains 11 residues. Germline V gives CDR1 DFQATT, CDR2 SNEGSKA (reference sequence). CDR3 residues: CSARVYGGYTF. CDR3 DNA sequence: TGCAGTGCTAGAGTCTATGGTGGCTACACCTTC.

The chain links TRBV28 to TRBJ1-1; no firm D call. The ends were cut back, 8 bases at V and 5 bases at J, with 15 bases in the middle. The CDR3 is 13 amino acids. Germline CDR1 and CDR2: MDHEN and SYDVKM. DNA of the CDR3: TGTGCCAGCTGGGTGATAGGGAGGACTGAAGCTTTCTTT. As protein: CASWVIGRTEAFF.

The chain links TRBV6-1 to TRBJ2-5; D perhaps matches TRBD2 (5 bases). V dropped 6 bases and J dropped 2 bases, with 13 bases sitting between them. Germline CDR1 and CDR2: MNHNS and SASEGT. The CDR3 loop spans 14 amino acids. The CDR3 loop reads CASRTPRGQETQYF. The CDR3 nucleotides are TGTGCCAGCAGGACCCCTCGGGGACAAGAGACCCAGTACTTC.

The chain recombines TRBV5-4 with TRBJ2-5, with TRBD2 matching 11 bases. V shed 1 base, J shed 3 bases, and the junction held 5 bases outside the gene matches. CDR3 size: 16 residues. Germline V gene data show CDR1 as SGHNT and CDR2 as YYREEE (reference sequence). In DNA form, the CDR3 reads TGTGCCAGCAGCTTGACTAGCGGGAGTGGGAAAGAGACCCAGTACTTC. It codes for CASSLTSGSGKETQYF.

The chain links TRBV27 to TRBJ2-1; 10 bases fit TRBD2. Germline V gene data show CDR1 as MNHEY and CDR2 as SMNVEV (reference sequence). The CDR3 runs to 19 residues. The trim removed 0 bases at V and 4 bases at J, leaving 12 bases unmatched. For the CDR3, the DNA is TGTGCCAGCAGTTTATCGCGACTCACACTAGCGGGACAGTACAATGAGCAGTTCTTC. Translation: CASSLSRLTLAGQYNEQFF.